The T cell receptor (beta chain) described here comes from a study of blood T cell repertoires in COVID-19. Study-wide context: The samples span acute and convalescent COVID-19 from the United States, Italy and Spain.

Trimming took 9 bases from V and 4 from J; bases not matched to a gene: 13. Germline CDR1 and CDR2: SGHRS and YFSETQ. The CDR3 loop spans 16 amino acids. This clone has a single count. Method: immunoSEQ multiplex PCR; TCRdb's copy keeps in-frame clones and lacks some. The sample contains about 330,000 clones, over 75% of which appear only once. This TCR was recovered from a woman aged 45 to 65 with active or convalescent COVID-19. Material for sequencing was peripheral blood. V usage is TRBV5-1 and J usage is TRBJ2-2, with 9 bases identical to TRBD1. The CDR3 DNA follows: TGCGCCACCGGACAGGGGACCCTTTTAAGCACCGGGGAGCTGTTTTTT. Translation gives CATGQGTLLSTGELFF.